A selection of T cell receptor beta chains follows, all from one sample in a study of T-cell reconstitution after alpha-beta-depleted transplantation in children. Via MiXCR, TCRdb re-called the PCR reads, giving one row per CDR3 protein. The table includes just over 950,000 distinct CDR3 sequences, about 29% detected once. The sample was PBMCs, mostly from graft donor cells, taken 360 days after TCRalphabeta/CD19-depleted stem cell transplant. The receptors here all came from a boy under two years old who had a stem cell transplant for SCID, so the T cells may come from the graft donor. Both conserved end residues are part of each CDR3. D genes are given only for firm matches. Clone sizes are given selectively: once, few, many, or a class where the clone is expanded.

>15|NA|TRBV28|TRBD2|TRBJ2-1
TGTGCCAGCAGTTCCCCGGGGGGTCCTACAACCGAGCAGTTCTTC
CASSSPGGPTTEQFF
>15|NA|TRBV20-1|TRBD1|TRBJ2-5
TGCAGTGCTGAGACCGACAGGGGGCTCCAAGAGACCCAGTACTTC
CSAETDRGLQETQYF
>19|once|TRBV20-1|NA|TRBJ2-3
TGCAGTGCTAGAGATTATACTATGACTGCAATTCCTGGCACAGATACGCAGTATTTT
CSARDYTMTAIPGTDTQYF
>14|NA|TRBV9|NA|TRBJ2-3
TGTGCCAGCAGCTCCCGGGCCCTTAGGGATACGCAGTATTTT
CASSSRALRDTQYF
>17|NA|TRBV6-5|NA|TRBJ2-3
TGTGCCAGCAGTTACTATGGGGCAGGGCGAGGGTGGGGTACGCAGTATTTT
CASSYYGAGRGWGTQYF
>12|NA|TRBV14|NA|TRBJ1-1
TGTGCCAGCAGCCTCCAGGGGCTCGAAGCTTTCTTT
CASSLQGLEAFF
>18|few|TRBV5-1|TRBD2|TRBJ2-2
TGCGCCAGCAGCTTCTCGCCAGCGGGGGCCCTTCGAACCGGGGAGCTGTTTTTT
CASSFSPAGALRTGELFF
>11|few|TRBV12-3/TRBV12-4|NA|TRBJ2-3
TGTGCCAGCAGTTTTGACCAAACGCAGTATTTT
CASSFDQTQYF
>12|once|TRBV27|NA|TRBJ2-1
TGTGCCAGCGGGGAAAGGGTATCTGAGCAGTTCTTC
CASGERVSEQFF
>13|NA|TRBV25-1|NA|TRBJ2-1
TGTGCCAGCAGTGAATTAGGTGTCAATGAGCAGTTCTTC
CASSELGVNEQFF
>15|many|TRBV4-3|NA|TRBJ2-3
TGCGCCAGCAGCCATAGGGGGATTGGCACAGATACGCAGTATTTT
CASSHRGIGTDTQYF
>17|NA|TRBV24-1|NA|TRBJ2-7
TGTGCCACCAGTGATCCGTTGCAGGGCACCGACGGTATAGAGCAGTACTTC
CATSDPLQGTDGIEQYF
>15|NA|TRBV4-1|TRBD1|TRBJ2-7
TGCGCCAGCAGCTGGGGGACAGATCTACGCTACGAGCAGTACTTC
CASSWGTDLRYEQYF
>15|NA|TRBV6-2/TRBV6-3|TRBD1|TRBJ2-5
TGTGCCAGCCGGAACTTAAAAGGGGGCGGAGAGACCCAGTACTTC
CASRNLKGGGETQYF
>13|NA|TRBV20-1|NA|TRBJ2-1
TGCAGTGCTAGAGACCGGGCCTACAATGAGCAGTTCTTC
CSARDRAYNEQFF
>17|few|TRBV2|NA|TRBJ1-5
TGTGCCAGCAGTGAAGGGAGGCGCGGCCCGCGAAATCAGCCCCAGCATTTT
CASSEGRRGPRNQPQHF
>14|NA|TRBV5-1|NA|TRBJ2-3
TGCGCCAGCAGCTTGGCCGGGACACCAGATACGCAGTATTTT
CASSLAGTPDTQYF
>12|few|TRBV28|TRBD2|TRBJ2-7
TGTGCCACCTCTCGGGGGGCCTACGAGCAGTACTTC
CATSRGAYEQYF
>14|once|TRBV7-9|NA|TRBJ1-4
TGTGCCAGCGGGGGCGGAGCGAGAGGTGAAAAACTGTTTTTT
CASGGGARGEKLFF
>15|NA|TRBV9|NA|TRBJ1-3
TGTGCCAGCAGCGTGGGCTATTCATGGCGATCGACCATATATTTT
CASSVGYSWRSTIYF
>15|once|TRBV5-1|TRBD1|TRBJ2-3
TGCGCCAGCAGCTTAGGACAGGTTGGGAGAGATACGCAGTATTTT
CASSLGQVGRDTQYF
>15|few|TRBV30|NA|TRBJ1-1
TGTGCCTCGCAAGGAGGTCGGATAGTGAATGCTGAAGCTTTCTTT
CASQGGRIVNAEAFF